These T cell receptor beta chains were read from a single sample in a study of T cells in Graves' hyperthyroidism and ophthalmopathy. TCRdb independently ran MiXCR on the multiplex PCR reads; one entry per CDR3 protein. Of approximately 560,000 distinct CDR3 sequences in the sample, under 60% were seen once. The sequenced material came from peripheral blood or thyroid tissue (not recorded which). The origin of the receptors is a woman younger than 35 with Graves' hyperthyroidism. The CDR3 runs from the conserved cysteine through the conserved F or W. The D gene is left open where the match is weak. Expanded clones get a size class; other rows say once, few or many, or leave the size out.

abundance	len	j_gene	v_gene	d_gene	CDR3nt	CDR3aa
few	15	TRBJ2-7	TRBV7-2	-	TGTGCCAGCAGCTTATCGGCCAGGGGTTACTACGAGCAGTACTTC	CASSLSARGYYEQYF
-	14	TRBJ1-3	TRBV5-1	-	TGCGCCAGCAGCTCCGGACACTCTGGAAACACCATATATTTT	CASSSGHSGNTIYF
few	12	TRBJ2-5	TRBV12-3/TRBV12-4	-	TGTGCCAGCGCCGACAGTCAAGAGACCCAGTACTTC	CASADSQETQYF
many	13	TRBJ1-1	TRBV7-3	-	TGTGCCAGCAGCACCGGCCCGAACACTGAAGCTTTCTTT	CASSTGPNTEAFF
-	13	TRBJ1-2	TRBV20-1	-	TGCAGTGCTAGCGCCGGACCGGGCTATGGCTACACCTTC	CSASAGPGYGYTF
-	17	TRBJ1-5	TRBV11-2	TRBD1	TGTGCCAGCAGCCTGACAGGGCGACAGGATCGCAATCAGCCCCAGCATTTT	CASSLTGRQDRNQPQHF
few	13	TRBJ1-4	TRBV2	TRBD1	TGTGCCAGCAGGGACAGGGGAAATGAAAAACTGTTTTTT	CASRDRGNEKLFF
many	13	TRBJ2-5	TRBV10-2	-	TGCGCCAGCAGTGGACGGCGACAAGAGACCCAGTACTTC	CASSGRRQETQYF
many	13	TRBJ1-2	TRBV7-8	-	TGTGCCAGCAGCTTAGCGCCGGGGGTCGGCTACACCTTC	CASSLAPGVGYTF
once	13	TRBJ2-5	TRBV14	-	TGTGCCAGCAGCAAGTCGGGGAGGGAGACCCAGTACTTC	CASSKSGRETQYF
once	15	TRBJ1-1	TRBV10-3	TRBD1	TGTGCCATCAGTGACGGACAGGGGGTGTACACTGAAGCTTTCTTT	CAISDGQGVYTEAFF
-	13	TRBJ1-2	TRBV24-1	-	TGTGCCACCAGTGCCTCCGGACGGTATGGCTACACCTTC	CATSASGRYGYTF
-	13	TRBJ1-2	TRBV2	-	TGTGCCAGCAGGTTATTGGAAGGCTATGGCTACACCTTC	CASRLLEGYGYTF
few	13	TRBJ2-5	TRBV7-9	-	TGTGCCAGCAGCTCCGTCTCAGAAGAGACCCAGTACTTC	CASSSVSEETQYF
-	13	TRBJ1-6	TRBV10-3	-	TGTGCCATCAGTGACGGACCGGCCTCACCCCTCCACTTT	CAISDGPASPLHF
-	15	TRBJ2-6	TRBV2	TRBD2	TGTGCCAGCGAGCCTAGCGGGACTGGGGCCAACGTCCTGACTTTC	CASEPSGTGANVLTF
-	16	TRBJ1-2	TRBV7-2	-	TGTGCCAGCAGTCCTGTCGTAAATACAGGGTTGGATGGCTACACCTTC	CASSPVVNTGLDGYTF
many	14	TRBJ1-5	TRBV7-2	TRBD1	TGTGCCAGCAGCCTATCGACAGGGAATCAGCCCCAGCATTTT	CASSLSTGNQPQHF
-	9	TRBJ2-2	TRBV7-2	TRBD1	TGTGCCAGCGTCGGCCAGGGGGTTTTT	CASVGQGVF
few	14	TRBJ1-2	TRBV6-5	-	TGTGCCAGCAGTTACCCCGGACAGTTTTATGGCTACACCTTC	CASSYPGQFYGYTF
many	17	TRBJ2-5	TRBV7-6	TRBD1	TGTGCCAGCAGCTTAGTGGGACAGGGGACGTCCCAAGAGACCCAGTACTTC	CASSLVGQGTSQETQYF